This T cell receptor (beta chain) was captured by sequencing in a study of shared clonotypes between healthy human individuals. Study results and limitations: Four donors shared about 5% of their naive CD4 clonotypes.

The assay was immunoSEQ multiplex PCR, and TCRdb's table has in-frame clones only and misses some. The sample has under 2,500,000 clones; approximately 94% are singletons. Trimming pared 4 bases from V and 1 base from J, leaving 11 bases between. Germline CDR1 and CDR2: SGHRS and YFSETQ. This CDR3 contains 15 residues. This clone has a handful of counts. No antigen is known for it. The clonotype originates from a man aged 18 to 30 in good health. The source material was naive CD4+ T cells sorted from blood. Sample subset: CD45RA+ positively selected. This rearrangement joins TRBV5-1 to TRBJ2-2, with D possibly TRBD1 on 6 matching bases. The DNA of the CDR3 is TGCGCCAGCAGCCAAACGGGACAGAACACCGGGGAGCTGTTTTTT. Translated: CASSQTGQNTGELFF.